This T cell receptor (beta chain) came from a study of cytomegalovirus exposure and HLA in healthy donors. Study outcomes and limitations: High specificity and sensitivity for cytomegalovirus status were reported for the classifier.

Primers for the PCR totalled 60 Vbeta and 13 Jbeta. Method: immunoSEQ multiplex PCR; TCRdb's copy keeps in-frame clones and lacks some. Found here are 150,000 to 200,000 clones, around 83% of them singletons; the top ten hold roughly 1.1%. With respect to this clone: What it binds is not known.

CDR1 and CDR2 from the germline V gene are SGHRS and YFSETQ. There are 17 residues in the CDR3. V shed 0 bases and J 2 bases; nucleotides not matched to a gene: 8. V is TRBV5-1 and J is TRBJ2-3, with 8 nucleotides matching TRBD2. This TCR was sampled from a woman aged 40 to 50 in good health and CMV-seronegative. What was sequenced was PBMCs. CDR3 in DNA: TGCGCCAGCAGCTTGGAACTAGCGGCCCAAGCCACAGATACGCAGTATTTT. This codes for CASSLELAAQATDTQYF.